The present TCR beta chain was sequenced within a study of cytomegalovirus exposure and HLA in healthy donors. V was clipped by 0 bases and J by 1 base, with 5 bases between them. This CDR3 is built from 13 residues. Germline loops: CDR1 SGHRS, CDR2 YFSETQ. The PCR made use of 60 Vbeta and 13 Jbeta primers. Generated by immunoSEQ multiplex PCR, the TCRdb table keeps only in-frame clones and is missing some. This sample has 65,000 to 100,000 clones, with 75% to 80% found just once. The rearrangement joins TRBV5-1 to TRBJ2-7; D unclear. The sequencing sample was made of PBMCs. This receptor was identified in a female donor in good health and CMV-seronegative. This CDR3 is CASSLARSYEQYF. CDR3 bases: TGCGCCAGCAGCTTGGCCAGATCCTACGAGCAGTACTTC.